The 31 T cell receptor beta chains reported below all come from one sample, sequenced in a study of shared clonotypes between healthy human individuals. Clones were sequenced by immunoSEQ multiplex PCR, and TCRdb holds only the in-frame ones, with some missing. The table lists about 580,000 clones, about 98% of them singletons. The naive CD8 population came from CD45RO-negative cells selected for CCR7, without terminally differentiated effector memory CD45RA+ cells. The sample taken for sequencing was naive CD8+ T cells sorted from blood. The receptors originated from a man in his thirties or forties in good health.

V usage is TRBV6-5 and J usage is TRBJ2-1; 11 bases fit TRBD2. The V segment lost 9 bases and the J segment 6 bases; nucleotides outside the gene matches: 7. CDR3 length: 14 amino acids. Germline V gives CDR1 MNHEY, CDR2 SVGAGI. As DNA, the CDR3 is TGTGCCAGTTCACTAGCGGGGGTACCCAATGAGCAGTTCTTC. Protein product: CASSLAGVPNEQFF.

V usage is TRBV11-2 and J usage is TRBJ2-1, with a possible D match to TRBD2 (6 bases). The CDR3 is made up of 15 amino acids. Trimming took 1 base from V and 4 from J, leaving 11 bases between them. Germline V lookup: CDR1 SGHAT, CDR2 FQNNGV. DNA of the CDR3: TGTGCCAGCAGCTTAGCCGGAGGGATTTACAATGAGCAGTTCTTC. Protein sequence: CASSLAGGIYNEQFF.

The rearrangement links TRBV18 to TRBJ2-1; D remains ambiguous. The CDR3 has 15 residues. The ends were cut back, 2 bases at V and 0 bases at J, with 8 bases in the middle. Germline CDR1 KGHSH, CDR2 LQKENI. CDR3 coding DNA: TGTGCCAGCTCACCATCCGATAACTCCTACAATGAGCAGTTCTTC. Translated: CASSPSDNSYNEQFF.

J is TRBJ2-7 and V is TRBV25-1, with D possibly being TRBD1 (5 bases). Trimming removed 7 bases from V and 3 bases from J, with 7 bases in between. Germline values: CDR1 MGHDK, CDR2 SYGVNS. The CDR3 has 11 residues. As DNA, the CDR3 is TGTGCCAGCACTCAGGGCTACGAGCAGTACTTC. Amino acid sequence: CASTQGYEQYF.

The rearrangement uses TRBV4-1 and TRBJ2-7; perhaps TRBD1 as D (6 bases). Germline loops: CDR1 MGHRA, CDR2 YSYEKL. Trimming took off 1 base at V and 2 bases at J, with 15 bases between the two ends. CDR3 length: 16 amino acids. The CDR3 loop reads CASSQVGLGAPYEQYF. The CDR3 DNA sequence: TGCGCCAGCAGCCAAGTAGGGTTGGGGGCACCCTACGAGCAGTACTTC.

V gene TRBV7-6 combines with J gene TRBJ2-1, with 10 nucleotides matching TRBD2. CDR1 is SGHVS, CDR2 FNYEAQ, per germline. The CDR3 sequence is 16 residues long. V shed 5 bases, J shed 0 bases, and the junction held 4 bases outside the gene matches. This CDR3 is CASSKLAGFSYNEQFF. The CDR3 nucleotides are TGTGCCAGCAGCAAACTAGCGGGGTTCTCCTACAATGAGCAGTTCTTC.

The chain carries TRBV9 and TRBJ2-7; no clear D. Germline assignment: CDR1 SGDLS and CDR2 YYNGEE. This CDR3 has 14 residues. Trimming left V 4 bases short and J 7 bases short, with 18 bases between. For the CDR3, the DNA is TGTGCCAGCAGCTCGAGCATAGGGCATCCGGAGCAGTACTTC. Protein product: CASSSSIGHPEQYF.

The V and J genes are TRBV27 and TRBJ1-4; D not resolved. The germline V gene encodes CDR1 MNHEY and CDR2 SMNVEV (reference sequence). V gave up 3 bases and J gave up 8 bases, with 13 bases separating them. The CDR3 totals 14 residues. CDR3 in amino acids: CASSFQDGREKLFF. CDR3 DNA sequence: TGTGCCAGCAGTTTCCAGGATGGACGGGAAAAACTGTTTTTT.

This CDR3 reads CASSLSQAQPNTEAFF. Written as DNA, the CDR3 is TGTGCCAGCAGCTTATCCCAAGCTCAGCCAAACACTGAAGCTTTCTTT. J is TRBJ1-1 and V is TRBV7-9, with D uncertain. CDR3 length: 16 amino acids. Trimming removed 2 bases at V and 2 bases at J, with 15 bases between. In germline, CDR1 is SEHNR, CDR2 FQNEAQ (reference sequence).

The CDR3 bases are TGCGCCAGCAGCCTGGTATTTAACCAAGAGACCCAGTACTTC. Translated: CASSLVFNQETQYF. This chain joins TRBV5-1 and TRBJ2-5, with D uncertain. CDR3 length: 14 residues. Germline CDR1 reads SGHRS; CDR2 reads YFSETQ. The germline V and J ends were trimmed by 4 bases and 0 bases, with 10 bases remaining between them.

V is TRBV4-1 and J is TRBJ2-5, with 7 bases lining up with TRBD2. This CDR3 is 16 amino acids long. From germline, CDR1 is MGHRA and CDR2 YSYEKL. Trimming cost V 0 bases and J 5 bases; bases outside gene matches: 9. The CDR3: CASSQDRTGGWETQYF. The CDR3 DNA reads as TGCGCCAGCAGCCAAGATAGAACGGGAGGATGGGAGACCCAGTACTTC.

The V gene is TRBV15, the J gene TRBJ1-1; unclear D gene. CDR1 and CDR2 from the germline V gene are LNHNV and YYDKDF (reference sequence). V was clipped by 1 base and J by 1 base, with 16 bases between them. The CDR3 extends over 17 amino acids. The CDR3 bases are TGTGCCACCAGCAGAGCCCAGCTGGTCATCCGGAACACTGAAGCTTTCTTT. It encodes CATSRAQLVIRNTEAFF.

About this clone: Within the sample, other DNA sequences also encode this same CDR3. The V and J genes are TRBV27 and TRBJ1-1; D call uncertain. The CDR3 loop spans 13 amino acids. The germline V and J ends were trimmed by 3 bases and 1 base, with 6 bases remaining between them. Germline lookup yields CDR1 MNHEY and CDR2 SMNVEV (reference sequence). CDR3 sequence (DNA): TGTGCCAGCAGTTTGGCACGGAACACTGAAGCTTTCTTT. As protein: CASSLARNTEAFF.

The chain links TRBV6-5 to TRBJ1-4, with no clear D. This CDR3 region has 16 residues. CDR1 and CDR2 (germline): MNHEY, SVGAGI. The V gene lost 4 bases and the J gene lost 6 bases, with 18 bases spanning the gap. The CDR3 reads CASSSSEFLEDEKLFF. The CDR3 DNA is TGTGCCAGCAGTTCCAGCGAATTCTTAGAGGATGAAAAACTGTTTTTT.

This rearrangement joins TRBV6-5 to TRBJ2-7; D possibly corresponds to TRBD2 (7 bases). Trimming took 5 bases from V and 3 from J, leaving 17 bases between them. Germline-derived CDR1 and CDR2 are MNHEY and SVGAGI. The CDR3 sequence is 15 residues long. CDR3 protein: CASSGSGTNYYEQYF. The DNA for the CDR3 is TGTGCCAGCAGTGGGAGCGGGACAAATTACTACGAGCAGTACTTC.

The genes are TRBV10-3 and TRBJ1-4, with D possibly matching TRBD1 (6 bases). From germline, CDR1 is ENHRY and CDR2 SYGVKD. Trimming shortened V by 8 bases and J by 9 bases, and 19 bases separated the two germline ends. The CDR3 loop spans 14 amino acids. This chain's CDR3 is CAIGPGDTGQKLFF. The CDR3, as DNA: TGTGCCATCGGCCCCGGGGACACGGGCCAAAAACTGTTTTTT.

The J gene is TRBJ1-1, the V gene TRBV2; TRBD1 might be the D (6 bases). Trimming stripped 4 bases from V and 3 bases from J, with 24 bases between. Germline V gene data show CDR1 as SNHLY and CDR2 as FYNNEI. The CDR3 runs 18 residues. The DNA for the CDR3 is TGTGCCAGCAGTGGGTACGGACAGAGTTCCTTTATTTACACTGAAGCTTTCTTT. Its translation: CASSGYGQSSFIYTEAFF.

This chain links TRBV28 with TRBJ2-1, with D possibly being TRBD1 (5 bases). V shed 6 bases and J shed 4 bases, with 10 bases lying between them. The germline CDR1 and CDR2 sequences are MDHEN and SYDVKM. CDR3 length: 13 residues. The CDR3 coding sequence is TGTGCCAGCAGCCCCGACAGTTACAATGAGCAGTTCTTC. Its protein is CASSPDSYNEQFF. The whole variable domain, filled in from reference TRBV28 and TRBJ2-1, reads DVKVTQSSRYLVKRTGEKVFLECVQDMDHENMFWYRQDPGLGLRLIYFSYDVKMKEKGDIPEGYSVSREKKERFSLILESASTNQTSMYLCASSPDSYNEQFFGPGTRLTVL.

This clone was observed once. The chain carries TRBV2 and TRBJ2-5, with 8 bases aligning to TRBD2. Germline CDR1 SNHLY, CDR2 FYNNEI. The CDR3 runs 15 residues. Trimming cost V 1 base and J 2 bases; bases outside gene matches: 3. The CDR3 nucleotides are TGTGCCAGCAGTGAAGGGACTAGCAGGCAAGAGACCCAGTACTTC. Translating it yields CASSEGTSRQETQYF.

The chain carries TRBV10-3 and TRBJ2-1, with D possibly being TRBD2 (5 bases). Trimming pared 3 bases from V and 15 bases from J, leaving 18 bases between. Germline CDR1 and CDR2: ENHRY and SYGVKD. The CDR3 has 13 residues. CDR3 nucleotides: TGTGCCATCAGTGAAGGTGCGGAGGTGGGATCGTTCTTC. Its protein is CAISEGAEVGSFF.

This clone was found once. J is TRBJ1-2 and V is TRBV4-1; 7 bases line up with TRBD1. CDR3 length: 18 amino acids. Germline V gene data show CDR1 as MGHRA and CDR2 as YSYEKL. V was clipped by 0 bases and J by 6 bases; unmatched bases: 16. The CDR3 spells CASSQEPGEVGTAHGYTF. CDR3 DNA: TGCGCCAGCAGCCAAGAACCCGGCGAGGTGGGGACAGCTCATGGCTACACCTTC.

The chain uses TRBV6-6 and TRBJ2-7, with D maybe TRBD1 (6 bases). Trimming removed 4 bases from V and 1 base from J, with 14 bases in between. The CDR3 sequence is 15 residues long. Per germline, CDR1 MNHNY and CDR2 SVGAGI (reference sequence). CDR3 sequence (DNA): TGTGCCAGCAGTTCTCTCAGGGGATTATCCTACGAGCAGTACTTC. Translation gives CASSSLRGLSYEQYF.

Comments on this clone: Other DNA sequences in this sample translate to the same CDR3. V and J are TRBV7-9 and TRBJ2-7, with D perhaps matching TRBD1 or TRBD2 (5 bases each). Germline CDR1 and CDR2: SEHNR and FQNEAQ (reference sequence). The CDR3 length is 14 residues. With 1 base removed from V and 3 bases from J, the gap between germline ends came to 10 bases. The DNA of the CDR3 is TGTGCCAGCAGCTTAGGGGGACGGAGCTACGAGCAGTACTTC. It is translated as CASSLGGRSYEQYF.

The V gene is TRBV4-3, the J gene TRBJ2-7; 10 bases align to TRBD2. The V gene's germline CDR1 is LGHNA and CDR2 YSLEER. The CDR3 has 17 amino acids. Germline trimming cut 1 base from V and 4 bases from J; bases unmatched to any gene: 10. CDR3 bases: TGCGCCAGCAGCCAAGCTCTAGCGGGAGTGGGATCGTACGAGCAGTACTTC. As protein: CASSQALAGVGSYEQYF.

This chain uses TRBV7-9 with TRBJ1-2; tentatively, D is TRBD1 (5 bases). The CDR3 has 15 amino acids. Germline V CDR1 and CDR2: SEHNR, FQNEAQ (reference sequence). V was pared by 3 bases and J by 4 bases, with 15 bases between. The CDR3 loop reads CASSLGENEGYGYTF. In DNA form, the CDR3 reads TGTGCCAGCAGCTTGGGGGAGAATGAGGGCTATGGCTACACCTTC.

The chain is built from TRBV9 and TRBJ2-3, with 7 nucleotides matching TRBD2. Germline CDR1 reads SGDLS; CDR2 reads YYNGEE. This CDR3 region has 15 residues. J was trimmed by 0 bases and V by 4 bases; bases with no gene match: 5. The CDR3 region is CASSTWDYSTDTQYF. The DNA for the CDR3 is TGTGCCAGCAGCACCTGGGACTACAGCACAGATACGCAGTATTTT.

Of note for this clone: Other DNA sequences in this specimen translate into the identical CDR3. The rearrangement joins TRBV4-3 to TRBJ1-4; 10 bases match TRBD1. Losses at the gene ends were 0 bases for V and 10 bases for J; bases not matched to a gene: 8. This CDR3 has 16 residues. The germline CDR1 and CDR2 sequences are LGHNA and YSLEER. The DNA for the CDR3 is TGCGCCAGCAGCCAAGACGCCGGGACAGGGGAAGGAAAACTGTTTTTT. Encoded protein: CASSQDAGTGEGKLFF.

This clone was counted a single time. The V gene is TRBV29-1, the J gene TRBJ2-1; 11 bases fit TRBD2. The V gene end was trimmed by 4 bases and the J gene end by 1 base; junction bases not matched to a gene: 9. The CDR3 sequence is 17 residues long. Germline CDR1 is SQVTM and CDR2 is ANQGSEA. CDR3 residues: CSVGLSGREGSYNEQFF. The DNA of the CDR3 is TGCAGCGTTGGACTTAGCGGGAGGGAAGGATCCTACAATGAGCAGTTCTTC.

This clone has only one observation. V and J are TRBV11-2 and TRBJ2-7, with D hard to call. Deletions cut 1 base from V and 4 bases from J, with 20 bases between. The CDR3 runs to 17 residues. Per the germline V gene, CDR1 is SGHAT and CDR2 is FQNNGV. CDR3 nucleotide sequence: TGTGCCAGCAGCTTAGGAGGCAGGAGACCGAGCGAATACGAGCAGTACTTC. Translated, it gives CASSLGGRRPSEYEQYF. Looking up the rest from reference TRBV11-2 and TRBJ2-7 gives the full variable domain: EAGVAQSPRYKIIEKRQSVAFWCNPISGHATLYWYQQILGQGPKLLIQFQNNGVVDDSQLPKDRFSAERLKGVDSTLKIQPAKLEDSAVYLCASSLGGRRPSEYEQYFGPGTRLTVT.

The chain combines TRBV9 with TRBJ2-7, with D uncertain. Per germline, CDR1 SGDLS and CDR2 YYNGEE. Trimming removed 4 bases from V and 2 bases from J, with 16 bases in between. The CDR3 length is 15 residues. CDR3 coding DNA: TGTGCCAGCAGCCCCCCCCGAGCAGGTACCTACGAGCAGTACTTC. Protein product: CASSPPRAGTYEQYF.

The gene calls are TRBV5-1 and TRBJ1-4; D uncertain. This CDR3 spans 14 amino acids. CDR1 is SGHRS, CDR2 YFSETQ, per germline. Trimming stripped 0 bases from V and 4 bases from J, with 7 bases between. The CDR3 DNA reads as TGCGCCAGCAGCTTGGAGACCTATAATGAAAAACTGTTTTTT. Amino acids: CASSLETYNEKLFF.